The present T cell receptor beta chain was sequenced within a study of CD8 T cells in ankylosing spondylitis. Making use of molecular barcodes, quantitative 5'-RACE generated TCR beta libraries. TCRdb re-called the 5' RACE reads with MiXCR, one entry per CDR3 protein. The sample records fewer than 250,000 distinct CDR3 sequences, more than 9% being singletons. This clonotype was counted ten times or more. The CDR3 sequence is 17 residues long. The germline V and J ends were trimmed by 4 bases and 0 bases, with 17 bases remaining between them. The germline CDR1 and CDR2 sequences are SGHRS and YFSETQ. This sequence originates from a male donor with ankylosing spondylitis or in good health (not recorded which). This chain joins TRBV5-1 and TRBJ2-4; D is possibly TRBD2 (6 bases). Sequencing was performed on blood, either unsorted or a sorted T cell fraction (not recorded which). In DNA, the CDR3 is TGCGCCAGCAGCGCGCTTCCGGGGGTTCTAGCCAAAAACATTCAGTACTTC. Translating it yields CASSALPGVLAKNIQYF.